This T cell receptor beta chain was identified during a study of vaccination and CD4 T cells after COVID-19. As for the study in general: A positive SARS-CoV-2 nasal swab PCR result was recorded for each convalescent patient; about 9 were mild and one severe. With a range of 35 to 161, the median interval from diagnosis to drawing post-COVID samples was approximately 100 days. Each person enrolled got two BNT162b2 or mRNA-1273 vaccine doses.

Regarding time point: late sampling 161 to 241 days after vaccination in three convalescent patients. Treatment noted: roughly nine-day PBMC culture with coronavirus spike peptide pools or control peptides (ViraFEST assay). Scientists ran DNA taken from cultured CD4+ T cells through the Oncomine TCR Beta short-read assay for sequencing. TCRdb used MiXCR to reprocess the PCR reads, holding one entry per CDR3 protein. This sample yields fewer than 20,000 distinct CDR3 sequences, of which approximately 44% are seen a single time; roughly 17% belongs to the top ten. This clonotype occurred a few times. What it recognizes is unknown. The CDR3 extends over 13 amino acids. Germline CDR1 is SGHTA and CDR2 is FQGTGA. V was pared by 2 bases and J by 12 bases, with 14 bases between.

The specimen was CD4+ T cells from blood, cultured in vitro, collected about 7 months after SARS-CoV-2 vaccination. V usage is TRBV7-3 and J usage is TRBJ2-1, with a tentative D call TRBD2 (5 bases). The TCR was taken from a human donor who had recovered from COVID-19. CDR3 protein: CASSLAGLTRQFF. For the CDR3, the DNA is TGTGCCAGCAGCTTAGCCGGACTTACCCGGCAGTTCTTC.